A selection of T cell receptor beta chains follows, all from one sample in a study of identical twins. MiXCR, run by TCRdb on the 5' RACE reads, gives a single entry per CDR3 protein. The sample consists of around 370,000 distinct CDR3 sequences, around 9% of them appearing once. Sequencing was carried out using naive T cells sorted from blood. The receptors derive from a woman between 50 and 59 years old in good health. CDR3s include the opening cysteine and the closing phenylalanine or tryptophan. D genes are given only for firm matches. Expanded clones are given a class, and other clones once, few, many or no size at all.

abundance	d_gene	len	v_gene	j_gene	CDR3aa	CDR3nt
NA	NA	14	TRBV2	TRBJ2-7	CASRGTRGPGEQYF	TGTGCCAGCAGGGGGACTAGGGGGCCGGGGGAGCAGTACTTC
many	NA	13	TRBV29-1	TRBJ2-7	CSVDRGVVGEQYF	TGCAGCGTTGATAGGGGGGTTGTTGGGGAGCAGTACTTC
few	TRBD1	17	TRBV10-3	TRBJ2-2	CAISGRPGGRNTGELFF	TGTGCCATCAGCGGACGTCCAGGGGGCAGGAACACCGGGGAGCTGTTTTTT
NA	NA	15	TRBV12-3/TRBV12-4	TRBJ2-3	CASIQGGISTDTQYF	TGTGCCAGCATCCAAGGGGGGATTTCGACAGATACGCAGTATTTT
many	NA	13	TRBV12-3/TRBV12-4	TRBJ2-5	CASSWTVGETQYF	TGTGCCAGCAGTTGGACCGTGGGAGAGACCCAGTACTTC
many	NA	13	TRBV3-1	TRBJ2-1	CASSQDPVGEQFF	TGTGCCAGCAGCCAAGACCCAGTAGGTGAGCAGTTCTTC
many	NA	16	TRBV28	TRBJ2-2	CASSPAQQRFGGELFF	TGTGCCAGCAGCCCGGCTCAGCAAAGGTTCGGCGGGGAGCTGTTTTTT
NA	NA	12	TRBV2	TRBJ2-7	CASNQGFYEQYF	TGTGCCAGCAATCAGGGTTTCTACGAGCAGTACTTC
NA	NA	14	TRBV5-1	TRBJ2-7	CASSLGHGAYEQYF	TGCGCCAGCAGCTTGGGACACGGAGCCTACGAGCAGTACTTC
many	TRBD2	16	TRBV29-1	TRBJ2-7	CSVRRGRGGSSYEQYF	TGCAGCGTACGGCGAGGCCGGGGGGGGAGCTCCTACGAGCAGTACTTC
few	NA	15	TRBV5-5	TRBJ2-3	CASSPKGDGADTQYF	TGTGCCAGCAGTCCGAAGGGGGATGGGGCAGATACGCAGTATTTT
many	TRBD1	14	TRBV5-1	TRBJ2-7	CASAPLRQGHEQYF	TGCGCCAGCGCACCACTCCGACAGGGCCACGAGCAGTACTTC
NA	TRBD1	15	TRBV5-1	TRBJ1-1	CASSLVAGGDFEAFF	TGCGCCAGCAGCTTGGTAGCAGGGGGGGACTTTGAAGCTTTCTTT